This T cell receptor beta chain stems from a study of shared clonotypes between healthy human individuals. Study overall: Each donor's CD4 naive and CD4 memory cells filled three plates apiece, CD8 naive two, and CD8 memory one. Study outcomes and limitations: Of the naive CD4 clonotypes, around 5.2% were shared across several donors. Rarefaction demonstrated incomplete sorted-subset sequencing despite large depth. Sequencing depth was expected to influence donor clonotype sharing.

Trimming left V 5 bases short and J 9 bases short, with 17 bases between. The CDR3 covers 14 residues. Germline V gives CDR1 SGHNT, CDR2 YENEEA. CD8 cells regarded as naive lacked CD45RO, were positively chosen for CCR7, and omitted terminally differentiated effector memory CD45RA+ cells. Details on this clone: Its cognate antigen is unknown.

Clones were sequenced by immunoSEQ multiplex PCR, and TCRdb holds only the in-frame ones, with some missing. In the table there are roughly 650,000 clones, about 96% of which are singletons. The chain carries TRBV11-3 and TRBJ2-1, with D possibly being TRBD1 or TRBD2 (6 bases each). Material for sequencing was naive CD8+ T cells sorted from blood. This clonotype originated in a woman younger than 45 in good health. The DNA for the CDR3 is TGTGCCAGCAGCATCCGTGGGGGGCGGGGTGAGCAGTTCTTC. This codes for CASSIRGGRGEQFF.